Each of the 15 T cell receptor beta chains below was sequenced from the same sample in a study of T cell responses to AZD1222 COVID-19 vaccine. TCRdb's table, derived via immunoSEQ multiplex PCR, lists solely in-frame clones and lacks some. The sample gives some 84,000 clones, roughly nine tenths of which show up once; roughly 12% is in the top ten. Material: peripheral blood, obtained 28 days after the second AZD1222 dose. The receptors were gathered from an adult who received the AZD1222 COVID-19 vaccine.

CDR3 in DNA: TGTGCCAGCTCGGTGTTCCCCTACGAGCAGTACTTC. Translated, it gives CASSVFPYEQYF. The chain has TRBV2 and TRBJ2-7; no reliable D call. The CDR3 covers 12 residues. V was trimmed by 8 bases and J by 2 bases, leaving 10 bases between them. The germline V gene has CDR1 SNHLY and CDR2 FYNNEI.

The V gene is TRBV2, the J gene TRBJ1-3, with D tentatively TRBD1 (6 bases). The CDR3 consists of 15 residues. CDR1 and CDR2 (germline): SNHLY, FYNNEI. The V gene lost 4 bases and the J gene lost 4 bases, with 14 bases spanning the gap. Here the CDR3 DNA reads TGTGCCAGCAGTGCTTTTAGGGACATGGGAAACACCATATATTTT. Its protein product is CASSAFRDMGNTIYF.

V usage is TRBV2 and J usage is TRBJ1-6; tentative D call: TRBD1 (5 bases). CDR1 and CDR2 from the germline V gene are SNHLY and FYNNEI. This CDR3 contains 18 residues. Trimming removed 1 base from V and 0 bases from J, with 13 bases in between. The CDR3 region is CASSEGGRRSSYNSPLHF. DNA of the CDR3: TGTGCCAGCAGTGAAGGGGGCAGGCGGAGCTCCTATAATTCACCCCTCCACTTT.

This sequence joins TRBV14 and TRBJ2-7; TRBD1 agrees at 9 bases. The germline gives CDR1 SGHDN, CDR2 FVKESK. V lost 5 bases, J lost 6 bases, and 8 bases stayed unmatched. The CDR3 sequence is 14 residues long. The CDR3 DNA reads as TGTGCCAGCAGCAATCTGGACAGGGGCGGCGAGCAGTACTTC. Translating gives CASSNLDRGGEQYF.

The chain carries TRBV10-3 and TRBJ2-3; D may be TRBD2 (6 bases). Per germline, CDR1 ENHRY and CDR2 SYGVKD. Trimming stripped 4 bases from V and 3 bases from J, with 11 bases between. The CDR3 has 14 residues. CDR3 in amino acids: CAISVAVGTDTQYF. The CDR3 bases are TGTGCCATCAGTGTAGCGGTGGGAACAGATACGCAGTATTTT.

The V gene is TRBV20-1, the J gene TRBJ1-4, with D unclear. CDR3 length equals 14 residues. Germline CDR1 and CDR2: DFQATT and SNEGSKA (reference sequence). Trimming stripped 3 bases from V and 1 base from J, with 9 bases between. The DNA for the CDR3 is TGCAGTGCTAGTAACCGACTAACTAATGAAAAACTGTTTTTT. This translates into CSASNRLTNEKLFF.

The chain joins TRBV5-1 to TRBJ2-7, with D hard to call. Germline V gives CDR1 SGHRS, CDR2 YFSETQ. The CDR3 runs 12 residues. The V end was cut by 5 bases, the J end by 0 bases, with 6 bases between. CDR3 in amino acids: CASRVTSYEQYF. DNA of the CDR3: TGCGCCAGCAGGGTGACCTCCTACGAGCAGTACTTC.

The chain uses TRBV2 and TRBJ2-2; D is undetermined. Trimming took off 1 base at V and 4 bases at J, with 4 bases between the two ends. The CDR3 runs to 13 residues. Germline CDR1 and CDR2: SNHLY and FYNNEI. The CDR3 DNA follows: TGTGCCAGCAGTGAAGTGGTCACCGGGGAGCTGTTTTTT. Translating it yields CASSEVVTGELFF.

CDR3 in DNA: TGTGCCAGCAGCTTCAGCGGGGGGCCCACCGGGGAGCTGTTTTTT. Protein: CASSFSGGPTGELFF. This chain links TRBV5-4 with TRBJ2-2, with 9 bases matching TRBD2. Per germline, CDR1 SGHNT and CDR2 YYREEE (reference sequence). This CDR3 comprises 15 residues. Trimming cost V 2 bases and J 4 bases; bases outside gene matches: 3.

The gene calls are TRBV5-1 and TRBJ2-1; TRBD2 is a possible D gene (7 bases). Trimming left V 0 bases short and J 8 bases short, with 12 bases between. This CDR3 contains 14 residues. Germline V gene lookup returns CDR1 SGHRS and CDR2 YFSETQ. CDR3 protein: CASSLEPGGDEQFF. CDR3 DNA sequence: TGCGCCAGCAGCTTGGAACCGGGGGGCGATGAGCAGTTCTTC.

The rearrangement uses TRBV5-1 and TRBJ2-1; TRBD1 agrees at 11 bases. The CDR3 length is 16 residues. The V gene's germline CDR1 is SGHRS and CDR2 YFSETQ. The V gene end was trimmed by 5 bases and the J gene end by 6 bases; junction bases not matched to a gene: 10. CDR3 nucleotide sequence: TGCGCCAGCAGTCCACCGCCGGGACAGGGGGGCAATGAGCAGTTCTTC. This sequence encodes CASSPPPGQGGNEQFF.

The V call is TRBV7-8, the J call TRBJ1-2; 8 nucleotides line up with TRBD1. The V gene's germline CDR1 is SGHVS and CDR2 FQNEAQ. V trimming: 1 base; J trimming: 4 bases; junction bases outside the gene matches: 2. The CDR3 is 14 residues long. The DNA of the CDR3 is TGTGCCAGCAGCTTAGAGGGACAGGTCTATGGCTACACCTTC. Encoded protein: CASSLEGQVYGYTF.

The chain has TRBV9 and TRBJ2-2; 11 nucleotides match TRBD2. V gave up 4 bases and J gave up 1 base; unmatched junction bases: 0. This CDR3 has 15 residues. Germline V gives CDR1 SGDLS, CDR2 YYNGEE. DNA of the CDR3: TGTGCCAGCAGCCTAGCGGGGGGGAACACCGGGGAGCTGTTTTTT. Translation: CASSLAGGNTGELFF.

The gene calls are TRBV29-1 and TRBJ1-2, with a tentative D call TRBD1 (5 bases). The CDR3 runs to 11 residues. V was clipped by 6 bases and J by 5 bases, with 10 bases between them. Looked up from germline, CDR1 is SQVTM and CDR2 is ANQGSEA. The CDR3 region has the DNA TGCAGCGTGACGACAGTTTATGGCTACACCTTC. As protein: CSVTTVYGYTF.

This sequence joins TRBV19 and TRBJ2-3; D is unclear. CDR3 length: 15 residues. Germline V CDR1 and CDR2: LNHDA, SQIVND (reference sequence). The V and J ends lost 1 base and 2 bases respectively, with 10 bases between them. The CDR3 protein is CASSIAGPPTDTQYF. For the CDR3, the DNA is TGTGCCAGTAGTATAGCGGGCCCACCCACAGATACGCAGTATTTT.